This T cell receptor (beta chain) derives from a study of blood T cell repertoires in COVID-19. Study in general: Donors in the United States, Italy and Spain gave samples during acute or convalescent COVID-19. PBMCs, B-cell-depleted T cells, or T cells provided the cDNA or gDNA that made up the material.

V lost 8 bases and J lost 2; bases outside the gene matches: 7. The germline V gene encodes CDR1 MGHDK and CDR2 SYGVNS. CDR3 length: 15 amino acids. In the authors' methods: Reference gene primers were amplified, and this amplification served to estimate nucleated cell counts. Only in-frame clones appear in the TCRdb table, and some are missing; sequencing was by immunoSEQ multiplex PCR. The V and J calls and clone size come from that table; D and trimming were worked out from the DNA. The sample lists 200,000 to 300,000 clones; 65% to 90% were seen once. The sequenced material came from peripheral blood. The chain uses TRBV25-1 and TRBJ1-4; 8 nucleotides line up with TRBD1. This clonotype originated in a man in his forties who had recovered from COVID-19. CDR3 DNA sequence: TGTGCCAGCGGGCCCCAGGGGGCGACTAATGAAAAACTGTTTTTT. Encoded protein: CASGPQGATNEKLFF. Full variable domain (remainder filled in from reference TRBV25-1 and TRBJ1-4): EADIYQTPRYLVIGTGKKITLECSQTMGHDKMYWYQQDPGMELHLIHYSYGVNSTEKGDLSSESTVSRIRTEHFPLTLESARPSHTSQYLCASGPQGATNEKLFFGSGTQLSVL.